The TCR beta chain under discussion was sequenced for a study of post-analysis software for immune sequencing data. Regarding the study as a whole: Compared with controls, patients had more of five TRBV segments, including TRBV5-6, TRBV5-1 and TRBV20-1.

To note about this clonotype: The antigen remains undetermined.

J lost 8 bases, V lost 5 bases, and 7 bases had no gene match. The CDR3 runs 14 residues. Germline V CDR1 and CDR2: SEHNR, FQNEAQ (reference sequence). Libraries were made from TCR beta cDNA, and they carried unique molecular identifiers. Between roughly 0.9 and 11 million T cells gave rise to around 500,000 cDNA molecules. TCRdb re-called the PCR reads through MiXCR, storing one row per CDR3 protein. The table records 650,000 to 850,000 distinct CDR3 sequences, about 43% of them present only once. The TCR sequence derives from a girl between 5 and 17 years old with multiple sclerosis. The chain carries TRBV7-9 and TRBJ2-1; 9 nucleotides align to TRBD2. Sequences were obtained from blood. CDR3 protein: CASSLSGSSDEQFF. The CDR3 coding sequence is TGTGCCAGCAGCCTTAGCGGGAGTTCTGATGAGCAGTTCTTC.